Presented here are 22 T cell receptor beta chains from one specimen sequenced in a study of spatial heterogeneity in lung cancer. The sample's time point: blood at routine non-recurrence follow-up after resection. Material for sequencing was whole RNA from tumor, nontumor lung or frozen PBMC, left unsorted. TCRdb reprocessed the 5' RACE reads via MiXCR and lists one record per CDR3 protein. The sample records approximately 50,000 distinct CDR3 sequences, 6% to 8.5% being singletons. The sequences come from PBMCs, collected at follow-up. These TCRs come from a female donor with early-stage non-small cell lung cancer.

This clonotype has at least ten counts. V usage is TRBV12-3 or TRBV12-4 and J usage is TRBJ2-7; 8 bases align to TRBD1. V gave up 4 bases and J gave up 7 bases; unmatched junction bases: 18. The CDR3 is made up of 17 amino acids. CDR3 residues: CASSSEGTGVTRREQYF. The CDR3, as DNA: TGTGCCAGCAGTTCTGAAGGGACAGGCGTCACTCGTAGGGAGCAGTACTTC.

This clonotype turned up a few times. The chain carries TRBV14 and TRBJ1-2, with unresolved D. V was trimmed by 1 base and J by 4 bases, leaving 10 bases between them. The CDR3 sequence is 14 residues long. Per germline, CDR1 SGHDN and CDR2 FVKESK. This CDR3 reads CASSQGPTSYGYTF. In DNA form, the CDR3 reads TGTGCCAGCAGCCAAGGGCCTACATCCTATGGCTACACCTTC.

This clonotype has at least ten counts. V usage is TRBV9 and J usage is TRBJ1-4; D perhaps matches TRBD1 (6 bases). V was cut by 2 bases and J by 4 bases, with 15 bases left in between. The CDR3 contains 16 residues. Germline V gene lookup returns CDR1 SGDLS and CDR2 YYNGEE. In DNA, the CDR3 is TGTGCCAGCAGCGTGGGGACAACCCATTTTAATGAAAAACTGTTTTTT. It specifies CASSVGTTHFNEKLFF.

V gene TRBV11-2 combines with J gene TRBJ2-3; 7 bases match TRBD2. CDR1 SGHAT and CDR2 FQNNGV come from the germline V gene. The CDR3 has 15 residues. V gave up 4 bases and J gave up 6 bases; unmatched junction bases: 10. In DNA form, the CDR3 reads TGTGCCAGCAGCTCAGGACTAGGACATGGTGATACGCAGTATTTT. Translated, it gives CASSSGLGHGDTQYF.

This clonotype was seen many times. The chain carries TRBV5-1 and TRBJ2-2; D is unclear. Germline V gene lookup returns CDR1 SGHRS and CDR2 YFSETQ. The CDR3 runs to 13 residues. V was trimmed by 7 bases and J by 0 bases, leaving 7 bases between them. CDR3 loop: CASLSTNTGELFF. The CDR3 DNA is TGCGCCAGCCTCAGTACGAACACCGGGGAGCTGTTTTTT.

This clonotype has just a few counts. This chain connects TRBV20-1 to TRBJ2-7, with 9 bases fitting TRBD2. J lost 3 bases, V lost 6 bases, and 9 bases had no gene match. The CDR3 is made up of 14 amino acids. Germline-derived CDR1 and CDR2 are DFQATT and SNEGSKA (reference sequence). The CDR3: CSASIAGAGYEQYF. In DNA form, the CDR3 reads TGCAGTGCGTCGATAGCGGGGGCCGGCTACGAGCAGTACTTC.

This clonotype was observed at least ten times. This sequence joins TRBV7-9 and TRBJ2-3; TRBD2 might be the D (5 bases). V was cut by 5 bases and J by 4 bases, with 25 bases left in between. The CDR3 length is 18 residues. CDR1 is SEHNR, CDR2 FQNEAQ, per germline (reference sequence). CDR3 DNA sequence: TGTGCCAGCAGCCCGAGAGGGTCGGCTCCCCTGGGCCCAGATACGCAGTATTTT. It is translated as CASSPRGSAPLGPDTQYF.

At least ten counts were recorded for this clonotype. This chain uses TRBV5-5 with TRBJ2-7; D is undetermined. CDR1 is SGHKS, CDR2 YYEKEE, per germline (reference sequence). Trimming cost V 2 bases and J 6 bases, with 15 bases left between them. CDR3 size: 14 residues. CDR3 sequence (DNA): TGTGCCAGCAGCTTTGCCGGCACACCCTTCGAGCAGTACTTC. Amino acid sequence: CASSFAGTPFEQYF.

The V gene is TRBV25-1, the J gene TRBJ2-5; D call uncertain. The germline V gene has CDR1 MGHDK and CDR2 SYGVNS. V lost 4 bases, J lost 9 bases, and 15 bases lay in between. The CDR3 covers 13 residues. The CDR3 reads CASSVGDGRAQYF. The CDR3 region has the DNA TGTGCCAGCAGTGTAGGAGACGGCCGGGCCCAGTACTTC.

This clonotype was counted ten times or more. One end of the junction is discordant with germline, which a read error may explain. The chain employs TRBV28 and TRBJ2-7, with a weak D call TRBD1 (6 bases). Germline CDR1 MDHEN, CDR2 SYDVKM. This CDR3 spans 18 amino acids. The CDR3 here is CASRLYPAWGPIDSEQYF. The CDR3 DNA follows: TGTGCCAGCAGATTATACCCTGCATGGGGGCCCATTGATAGCGAGCAGTACTTC.

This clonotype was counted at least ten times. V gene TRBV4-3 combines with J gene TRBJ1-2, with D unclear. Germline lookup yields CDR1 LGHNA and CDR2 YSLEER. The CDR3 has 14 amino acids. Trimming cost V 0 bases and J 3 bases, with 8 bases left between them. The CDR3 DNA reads TGCGCCAGCAGCCAAGATGTAGCCTACTATGGCTACACCTTC. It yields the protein CASSQDVAYYGYTF.

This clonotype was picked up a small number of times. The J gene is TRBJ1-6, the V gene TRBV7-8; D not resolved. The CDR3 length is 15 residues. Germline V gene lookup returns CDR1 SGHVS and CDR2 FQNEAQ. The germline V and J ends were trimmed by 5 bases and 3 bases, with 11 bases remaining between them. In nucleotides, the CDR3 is TGTGCCAGCAGCCCCGGATCGCACTATAATTCACCCCTCCACTTT. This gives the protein CASSPGSHYNSPLHF.

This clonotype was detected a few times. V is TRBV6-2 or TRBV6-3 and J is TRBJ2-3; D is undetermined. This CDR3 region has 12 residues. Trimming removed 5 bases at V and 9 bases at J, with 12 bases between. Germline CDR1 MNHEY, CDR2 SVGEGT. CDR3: CASSKGFLTQYF. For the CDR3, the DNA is TGTGCCAGCAGTAAGGGATTCCTAACGCAGTATTTT.

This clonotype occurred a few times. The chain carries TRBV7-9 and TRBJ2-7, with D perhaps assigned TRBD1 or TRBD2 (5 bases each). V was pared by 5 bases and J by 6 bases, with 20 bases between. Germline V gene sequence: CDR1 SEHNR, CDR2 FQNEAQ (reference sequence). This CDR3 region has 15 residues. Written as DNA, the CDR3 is TGTGCCAGCAGCCCCCCGGGACGCGCCCCCTCCGAGCAGTACTTC. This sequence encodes CASSPPGRAPSEQYF. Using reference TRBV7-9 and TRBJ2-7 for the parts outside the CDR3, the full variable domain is DTGVSQNPRHKITKRGQNVTFRCDPISEHNRLYWYRQTLGQGPEFLTYFQNEAQLEKSRLLSDRFSAERPKGSFSTLEIQRTEQGDSAMYLCASSPPGRAPSEQYFGPGTRLTVT.

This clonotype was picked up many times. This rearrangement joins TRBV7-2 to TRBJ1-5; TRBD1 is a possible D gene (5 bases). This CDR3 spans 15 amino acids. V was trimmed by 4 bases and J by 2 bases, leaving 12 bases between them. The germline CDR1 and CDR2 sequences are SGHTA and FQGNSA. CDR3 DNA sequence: TGTGCCAGCAGCTCGGGACCCTTAGGCAATCAGCCCCAGCATTTT. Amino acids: CASSSGPLGNQPQHF.

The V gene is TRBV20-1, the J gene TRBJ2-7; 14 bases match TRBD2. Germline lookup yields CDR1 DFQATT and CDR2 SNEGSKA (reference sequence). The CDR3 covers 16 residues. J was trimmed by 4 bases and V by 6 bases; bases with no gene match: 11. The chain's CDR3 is CSATGLAGDLRYEQYF. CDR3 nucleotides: TGCAGTGCAACGGGACTAGCGGGGGACCTTAGGTACGAGCAGTACTTC.

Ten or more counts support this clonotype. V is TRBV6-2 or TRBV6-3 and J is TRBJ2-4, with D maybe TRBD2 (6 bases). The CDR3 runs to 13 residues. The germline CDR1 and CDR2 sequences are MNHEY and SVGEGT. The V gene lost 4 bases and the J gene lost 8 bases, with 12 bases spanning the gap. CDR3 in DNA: TGTGCCAGCAGTTTCGGGGGAAGGGACATTCAGTACTTC. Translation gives CASSFGGRDIQYF.

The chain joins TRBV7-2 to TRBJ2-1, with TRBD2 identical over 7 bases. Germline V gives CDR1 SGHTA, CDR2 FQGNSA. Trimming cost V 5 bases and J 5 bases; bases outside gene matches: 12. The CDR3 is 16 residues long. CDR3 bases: TGTGCCAGCAGCGCTACAACTTGGACTAGGGACAATGAGCAGTTCTTC. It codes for CASSATTWTRDNEQFF.

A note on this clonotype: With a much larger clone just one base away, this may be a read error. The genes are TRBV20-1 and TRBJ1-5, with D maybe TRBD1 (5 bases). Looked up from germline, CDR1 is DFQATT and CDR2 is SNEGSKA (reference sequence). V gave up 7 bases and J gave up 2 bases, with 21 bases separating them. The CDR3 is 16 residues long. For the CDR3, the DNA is TGCAGTGTCTTATCCGCAGGGAGTGTTCGCAATCAGCCCCAGCATTTT. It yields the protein CSVLSAGSVRNQPQHF.

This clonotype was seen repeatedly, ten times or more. The chain's CDR3 is CASSYRQGTGELFF. As DNA, the CDR3 is TGCGCCAGCAGCTACCGACAGGGGACCGGGGAGCTGTTTTTT. This sequence joins TRBV5-1 and TRBJ2-2; 8 bases fit TRBD1. V dropped 3 bases and J dropped 5; count of bases not matched to a gene: 3. Germline V gene lookup returns CDR1 SGHRS and CDR2 YFSETQ. This CDR3 is 14 amino acids long.

CDR3 residues: CASTLKGGYTEAFF. The CDR3 coding sequence is TGTGCCAGCACCCTAAAAGGGGGGTACACTGAAGCTTTCTTT. The chain links TRBV27 to TRBJ1-1; D may be TRBD1 (6 bases). Trimming took 7 bases from V and 3 from J, leaving 15 bases between them. Germline lookup yields CDR1 MNHEY and CDR2 SMNVEV (reference sequence). The CDR3 covers 14 residues.

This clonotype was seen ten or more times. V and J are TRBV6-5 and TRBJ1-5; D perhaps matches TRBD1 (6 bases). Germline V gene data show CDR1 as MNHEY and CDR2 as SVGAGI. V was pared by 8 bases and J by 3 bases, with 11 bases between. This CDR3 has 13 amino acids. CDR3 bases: TGTGCCAGCGGGGGGCCCCTCAATCAGCCCCAGCATTTT. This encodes CASGGPLNQPQHF.